One and the same sample provided the 18 T cell receptor beta chains below, sequenced in a study of blood T cell repertoires in COVID-19. Clones were sequenced by immunoSEQ multiplex PCR, and TCRdb holds only the in-frame ones, with some missing. The table records a few hundred thousand clones, about 80% of them present only once. The sample was PBMCs or T cells enriched from blood (not recorded which). These receptors were taken from a man aged 25-45 years with acute COVID-19.

This clone was detected a few times. The gene calls are TRBV29-1 and TRBJ2-1, with 10 bases fitting TRBD1. V lost 4 bases to trimming and J lost 9 bases; unmatched junction nucleotides: 0. In germline, CDR1 is SQVTM, CDR2 ANQGSEA. This CDR3 is built from 11 residues. This CDR3 is CSVGDRGEQFF. As DNA, the CDR3 is TGCAGCGTTGGGGACAGGGGTGAGCAGTTCTTC.

The chain uses TRBV4-2 and TRBJ1-2; the match to TRBD1 covers 12 bases. CDR3 length: 16 residues. The V segment lost 0 bases and the J segment 7 bases; nucleotides outside the gene matches: 6. In germline, CDR1 is LGHNA, CDR2 YNFKEQ. Written as DNA, the CDR3 is TGTGCCAGCAGCCAAGATGGGACAGGGGGCGAGGGTGGCTACACCTTC. Protein product: CASSQDGTGGEGGYTF.

This clone was detected once. The gene calls are TRBV19 and TRBJ1-1; perhaps TRBD1 as D (5 bases). This CDR3 is 15 amino acids long. Germline V CDR1 and CDR2: LNHDA, SQIVND (reference sequence). Trimming took 1 base from V and 1 from J, leaving 10 bases between them. This CDR3 reads CASSIVRQPNTEAFF. The CDR3 DNA is TGTGCCAGTAGTATAGTTAGACAGCCGAACACTGAAGCTTTCTTT.

The gene calls are TRBV19 and TRBJ2-3; 7 nucleotides agree with TRBD2. Germline V gives CDR1 LNHDA, CDR2 SQIVND (reference sequence). This CDR3 is 15 amino acids long. The junction had 5 bases not matched to a gene; V was cut back by 3 bases and J by 2 bases. The CDR3 loop reads CASSIPAGPTDTQYF. For the CDR3, the DNA is TGTGCCAGTAGTATCCCAGCGGGGCCCACAGATACGCAGTATTTT.

The chain joins TRBV6-5 to TRBJ1-1; TRBD1 agrees at 7 bases. J gave up 0 bases and V 6 bases, and 4 bases lay outside the gene matches. The CDR3 consists of 14 residues. Germline assignment: CDR1 MNHEY and CDR2 SVGAGI. DNA of the CDR3: TGTGCCAGCAGGGACAGGCAAATGAACACTGAAGCTTTCTTT. This encodes CASRDRQMNTEAFF.

This clone was observed a handful of times. The chain uses TRBV7-3 and TRBJ2-2; weak D call: TRBD2 (6 bases). V shed 3 bases and J shed 0 bases, with 8 bases lying between them. Germline-derived CDR1 and CDR2 are SGHTA and FQGTGA. There are 15 residues in the CDR3. CDR3 loop: CASSLGTANTGELFF. CDR3 nucleotides: TGTGCCAGCAGCTTGGGGACTGCGAACACCGGGGAGCTGTTTTTT.

This clone was observed a single time. The chain has TRBV28 and TRBJ1-6, with D maybe TRBD1 (6 bases). In germline, CDR1 is MDHEN, CDR2 SYDVKM. Trimming took 7 bases from V and 8 from J, leaving 15 bases between them. The CDR3 runs 14 residues. The CDR3 DNA reads as TGTGCCAGCAACAGGGCTGGTTCGGATTCACCCCTCCACTTT. As protein: CASNRAGSDSPLHF.

V is TRBV5-8 and J is TRBJ2-5; D not certain. V was shortened by 1 base and J by 7 bases, with 14 bases between the two germline ends. This CDR3 region has 14 residues. Looked up from germline, CDR1 is SGHTS and CDR2 is YDEGEE. The CDR3 is CASSLFGDIGTQYF. CDR3 DNA sequence: TGTGCCAGCAGCTTGTTCGGTGACATAGGGACCCAGTACTTC.

The chain joins TRBV2 to TRBJ2-1, with 7 bases lining up with TRBD2. The V segment lost 6 bases and the J segment 4 bases; nucleotides outside the gene matches: 3. The CDR3 runs to 13 residues. Germline CDR1 is SNHLY and CDR2 is FYNNEI. The chain's CDR3 is CASRELAYNEQFF. The CDR3 DNA sequence: TGTGCCAGCAGGGAACTAGCGTACAATGAGCAGTTCTTC.

This clone came up once. The chain couples TRBV2 to TRBJ1-5; 8 bases are shared with TRBD1. This CDR3 has 14 residues. Germline CDR1 and CDR2: SNHLY and FYNNEI. After removal of 4 bases from V and 5 bases from J, the junction contained 4 bases not matched to a gene. The CDR3 region is CASSATGAHQPQHF. The CDR3 region has the DNA TGTGCCAGCAGTGCGACAGGGGCACATCAGCCCCAGCATTTT.

In its sample, this clone was seen once. The chain employs TRBV28 and TRBJ2-2, with 8 bases fitting TRBD2. With V trimmed by 7 bases and J by 2 bases, 9 bases remained unmatched. Germline loops: CDR1 MDHEN, CDR2 SYDVKM. This CDR3 has 16 residues. DNA for the CDR3: TGTGCCAGCATAATCGGGGGGGCGAGTAACACCGGGGAGCTGTTTTTT. Amino acid sequence: CASIIGGASNTGELFF. The full variable domain, rest sourced from reference TRBV28 and TRBJ2-2, is DVKVTQSSRYLVKRTGEKVFLECVQDMDHENMFWYRQDPGLGLRLIYFSYDVKMKEKGDIPEGYSVSREKKERFSLILESASTNQTSMYLCASIIGGASNTGELFFGEGSRLTVL.

J is TRBJ1-2 and V is TRBV11-3, with 9 bases that match TRBD1. Per the germline V gene, CDR1 is SGHNT and CDR2 is YENEEA. The CDR3 sequence is 14 residues long. The V and J ends lost 5 bases and 2 bases, in that order; junction bases with no gene match: 3. The DNA of the CDR3 is TGTGCCAGCAGCCGGACAGGGGTGAACTATGGCTACACCTTC. Translating it yields CASSRTGVNYGYTF.

The genes are TRBV25-1 and TRBJ1-2, with D unresolved. The CDR3 is 15 amino acids. CDR1 and CDR2 (germline): MGHDK, SYGVNS. Trimming took 0 bases from V and 3 from J, leaving 11 bases between them. The CDR3 sequence: CASSEYGGEDYGYTF. The CDR3 DNA reads TGTGCCAGCAGTGAATATGGCGGGGAGGACTATGGCTACACCTTC.

CDR3 nucleotides: TGCAGCGTTGGTGGCAGGGGTATCAGCAATGAGCAGTTCTTC. It is translated as CSVGGRGISNEQFF. The chain couples TRBV29-1 to TRBJ2-1; D perhaps matches TRBD1 (6 bases). Between the trimmed V and J ends, which lost 4 bases and 6 bases, there was a span of 16 bases. The CDR3 contains 14 residues. The germline CDR1 and CDR2 sequences are SQVTM and ANQGSEA.

This clone was seen a handful of times. The chain is built from TRBV29-1 and TRBJ2-1; the match to TRBD1 covers 8 bases. Unmatched junction bases numbered 7, after V lost 7 bases and J lost 5 bases. Germline V gene lookup returns CDR1 SQVTM and CDR2 ANQGSEA. The CDR3 is 13 amino acids. CDR3 nucleotides: TGCAGCGGGACAGGGATCGGAAACAATGAGCAGTTCTTC. Translating it yields CSGTGIGNNEQFF.

The sample holds one count of this clone. The chain links TRBV11-3 to TRBJ2-1, with 8 bases aligning to TRBD1. J gave up 6 bases and V 9 bases, and 7 bases lay outside the gene matches. Germline V gene data show CDR1 as SGHNT and CDR2 as YENEEA. This CDR3 has 13 amino acids. This CDR3 reads CASTRQGTNEQFF. The CDR3, as DNA: TGTGCCAGTACCCGACAGGGGACCAATGAGCAGTTCTTC.

As regards this clone: The junction and the germline gene differ at one end; a read error may be behind it. This chain connects TRBV5-1 to TRBJ1-3; TRBD1 matches 8 bases. Germline V CDR1 and CDR2: SGHRS, YFSETQ. The CDR3 length is 14 residues. The CDR3 nucleotides read TGCGCCAGCAGCTCGACAGGGACAGGAAGCACCATATATTTT. Translating it yields CASSSTGTGSTIYF.

The gene calls are TRBV30 and TRBJ2-5; D is unclear. Germline CDR1 GTSNPN, CDR2 SVGIG (reference sequence). This CDR3 is 10 amino acids long. V shed 4 bases and J shed 4 bases, with 4 bases lying between them. The CDR3 sequence: CAWIIETQYF. In DNA form, the CDR3 reads TGTGCCTGGATAATAGAGACCCAGTACTTC.